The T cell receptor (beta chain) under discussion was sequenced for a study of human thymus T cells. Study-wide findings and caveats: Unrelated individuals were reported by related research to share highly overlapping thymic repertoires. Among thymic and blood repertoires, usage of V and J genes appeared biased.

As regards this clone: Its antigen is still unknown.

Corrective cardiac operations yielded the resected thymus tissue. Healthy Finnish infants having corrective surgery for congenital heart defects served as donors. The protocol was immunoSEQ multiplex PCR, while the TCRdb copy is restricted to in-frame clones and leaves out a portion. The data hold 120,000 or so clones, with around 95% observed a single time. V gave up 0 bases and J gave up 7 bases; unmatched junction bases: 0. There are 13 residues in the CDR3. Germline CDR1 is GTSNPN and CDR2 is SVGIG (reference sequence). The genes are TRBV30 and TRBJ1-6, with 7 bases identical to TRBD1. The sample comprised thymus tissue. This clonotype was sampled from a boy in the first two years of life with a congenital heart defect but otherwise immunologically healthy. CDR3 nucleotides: TGTGCCTGGAGTGTACAGGGGAATTCACCCCTCCACTTT. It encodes CAWSVQGNSPLHF.